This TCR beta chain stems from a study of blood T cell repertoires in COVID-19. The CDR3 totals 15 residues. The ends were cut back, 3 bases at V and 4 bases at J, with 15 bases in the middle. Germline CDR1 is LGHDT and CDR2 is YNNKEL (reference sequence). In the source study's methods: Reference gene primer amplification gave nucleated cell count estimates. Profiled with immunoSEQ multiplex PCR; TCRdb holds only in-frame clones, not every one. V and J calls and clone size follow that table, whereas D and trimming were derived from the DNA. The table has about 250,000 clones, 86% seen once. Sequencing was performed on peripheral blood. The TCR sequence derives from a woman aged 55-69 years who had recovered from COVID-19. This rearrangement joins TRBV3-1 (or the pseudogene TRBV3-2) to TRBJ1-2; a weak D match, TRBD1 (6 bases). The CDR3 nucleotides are TGTGCCAGCAGCCATGGGGGTCAGGGGATCTATGGCTACACCTTC. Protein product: CASSHGGQGIYGYTF.